The rows below give T cell receptor beta chains drawn from one sample of a study of long-term antiretroviral therapy in people with HIV. Here immunoSEQ multiplex PCR was the method, and the copy in TCRdb shows in-frame clones only, minus some. The repertoire holds 15,000 to 20,000 clones, with roughly four fifths as singletons. The sample here was unsorted PBMCs, taken 2.2 years after starting antiretroviral therapy. The source of these receptors is a man aged 45 to 65 with HIV. CDR3s include the opening cysteine and the closing phenylalanine or tryptophan. A D gene is named only where the DNA matches it firmly. Only some rows state a clone size, as once, few, many or a class for expanded clones.

TRBV2	few	-	TRBJ1-6	CASTEVGLNSPLHF	TGTGCCAGCACCGAGGTGGGGTTAAATTCACCCCTCCACTTT
TRBV28	-	-	TRBJ2-3	CASKDRRGPSTDTQYF	TGTGCCAGCAAAGACAGGAGGGGACCTAGCACAGATACGCAGTATTTT
TRBV9	few	-	TRBJ2-7	CASSVGTGALEQYF	TGTGCCAGCAGCGTAGGAACAGGCGCCCTCGAGCAGTACTTC
TRBV7-9	-	-	TRBJ2-5	CASSLSSGKETQYF	TGTGCCAGCAGCTTAAGTAGCGGAAAAGAGACCCAGTACTTC
TRBV18	-	TRBD2	TRBJ2-5	CASSPNSGGAETQYF	TGTGCCAGCTCACCAAATAGCGGGGGGGCTGAGACCCAGTACTTC
TRBV5-4	-	TRBD1	TRBJ2-5	CASRLPGQQETQYF	TGTGCCAGCAGGTTACCGGGACAGCAAGAGACCCAGTACTTC
TRBV11-2	-	-	TRBJ1-5	CASSPHGGFGNQPQHF	TGTGCCAGCAGCCCTCATGGAGGGTTTGGCAATCAGCCCCAGCATTTT
TRBV5-1	-	TRBD1	TRBJ2-5	CASSLNPGTGVGEQYF	TGCGCCAGCAGCTTGAATCCCGGGACAGGGGTAGGGGAGCAGTACTTC
TRBV7-3	few	TRBD1	TRBJ1-1	CASSWDSSTEAFF	TGTGCCAGCAGCTGGGACAGTTCCACTGAAGCTTTCTTT
TRBV25-1	-	-	TRBJ1-3	CASSELFPGNTIYF	TGTGCCAGCAGTGAATTATTCCCTGGAAACACCATATATTTT
TRBV7-3	-	-	TRBJ1-4	CASSSNPGHPTNEKLFF	TGTGCCAGCAGCTCGAACCCGGGACACCCAACTAATGAAAAACTGTTTTTT
TRBV6-5	-	-	TRBJ1-1	CASSYYKNTEAFF	TGTGCCAGCAGTTACTACAAGAACACTGAAGCTTTCTTT
TRBV10-2	once	TRBD1	TRBJ2-1	CASTRTGYNEQFF	TGCGCCAGCACCCGGACAGGGTACAATGAGCAGTTCTTC
TRBV7-8	-	-	TRBJ2-1	CASSSQRNEQFF	TGTGCCAGCAGCTCACAGAGGAATGAGCAGTTCTTC
TRBV19	-	TRBD2	TRBJ2-1	CASSLGAGEQFF	TGTGCCAGTAGTTTGGGAGCGGGGGAGCAGTTCTTC
TRBV4-2	-	-	TRBJ2-6	CASSQVVSGANVLTF	TGTGCCAGCAGCCAAGTAGTCTCTGGGGCCAACGTCCTGACTTTC
TRBV13	-	TRBD1	TRBJ2-5	CASSRSTGGGETQYF	TGTGCCAGCAGCCGCTCGACAGGGGGCGGAGAGACCCAGTACTTC
TRBV28	-	-	TRBJ1-3	CASSFRGHSGNTIYF	TGTGCCAGCAGTTTTAGAGGGCACTCTGGAAACACCATATATTTT
TRBV29-1	-	TRBD1	TRBJ1-2	CSVDNRGHGGYTF	TGCAGCGTTGATAACAGGGGGCACGGTGGCTACACCTTC
TRBV14	-	TRBD1	TRBJ2-3	CASSQGQGLADTQYF	TGTGCCAGCAGCCAAGGACAGGGTCTCGCAGATACGCAGTATTTT
TRBV5-5	-	TRBD2	TRBJ2-5	CASSLQLAGGVQETQYF	TGTGCCAGCAGCTTGCAACTAGCGGGGGGGGTACAAGAGACCCAGTACTTC
TRBV5-6	-	-	TRBJ1-5	CASSRGGYSNQPQHF	TGTGCCAGCAGTAGAGGGGGGTATAGCAATCAGCCCCAGCATTTT
TRBV7-6	few	-	TRBJ1-6	CASSLEAGKSNSPLHF	TGTGCCAGCAGCTTAGAGGCAGGGAAGAGCAATTCACCCCTCCACTTT
TRBV7-9	-	-	TRBJ1-1	CASSLPRRPDDRGGTEAFF	TGTGCCAGCAGCTTACCCCGACGCCCGGACGATCGCGGGGGTACTGAAGCTTTCTTT
TRBV6-6	-	TRBD1	TRBJ2-7	CASTQGAGGSYEQYF	TGTGCCAGCACTCAGGGGGCAGGGGGCTCCTACGAGCAGTACTTC
TRBV7-9	-	TRBD1	TRBJ2-7	CASSVTGVNYEQYF	TGTGCCAGCAGCGTCACAGGGGTTAACTACGAGCAGTACTTC
TRBV28	few	TRBD2	TRBJ2-7	CASRARGRAWEQYF	TGTGCCAGCAGAGCTCGCGGGAGGGCGTGGGAGCAGTACTTC
TRBV4-2	-	-	TRBJ2-7	CASSQGDGYEQYF	TGTGCCAGCAGCCAGGGTGACGGCTACGAGCAGTACTTC
TRBV5-5	-	TRBD2	TRBJ2-1	CASSLISGSINEQFF	TGTGCCAGCAGCTTGATTAGCGGGAGTATCAATGAGCAGTTCTTC
TRBV12-5	-	-	TRBJ2-7	CASGLGQGAGEQYF	TGTGCTAGTGGTTTGGGACAGGGAGCGGGCGAGCAGTACTTC
TRBV7-9	-	-	TRBJ2-5	CASSSVDRWETQYF	TGTGCCAGCAGCTCCGTGGACCGATGGGAGACCCAGTACTTC
TRBV27	-	TRBD2	TRBJ2-3	CASSLSGGLVSADTQYF	TGTGCCAGCAGTTTATCGGGGGGACTAGTTAGCGCAGATACGCAGTATTTT
TRBV4-3	-	TRBD2	TRBJ2-2	CASSQEGREGDTGELFF	TGCGCCAGCAGCCAAGAGGGCCGGGAGGGCGACACCGGGGAGCTGTTTTTT
TRBV19	-	TRBD1	TRBJ1-5	CATRKRGQGSNQPQHF	TGTGCCACGCGAAAGAGGGGGCAGGGGAGCAATCAGCCCCAGCATTTT
TRBV5-1	-	TRBD1	TRBJ2-4	CASSSQGDRGSIQYF	TGCGCCAGCAGCTCACAGGGGGACAGGGGAAGCATTCAGTACTTC
TRBV30	-	-	TRBJ1-3	CAWSGLPPGNTIYF	TGTGCCTGGAGTGGTCTTCCTCCTGGAAACACCATATATTTT
TRBV7-9	few	-	TRBJ2-2	CASSLGLDGTGELFF	TGTGCCAGCAGCTTGGGACTCGACGGGACCGGGGAGCTGTTTTTT
TRBV23-1	-	TRBD1	TRBJ1-4	CASSKKGQGAVTNEKLFF	TGCGCCAGCAGTAAAAAAGGACAGGGGGCAGTAACTAATGAAAAACTGTTTTTT
TRBV5-5	once	-	TRBJ2-3	CASSLLTGTGTDTQYF	TGTGCCAGCAGCTTGCTTACCGGGACGGGCACAGATACGCAGTATTTT
TRBV28	-	-	TRBJ2-2	CASSISTAANTGELFF	TGTGCCAGCAGCATTTCGACAGCCGCGAACACCGGGGAGCTGTTTTTT
TRBV27	-	TRBD2	TRBJ2-5	CASRLAGRETQYF	TGTGCCAGTAGACTAGCGGGAAGGGAGACCCAGTACTTC
TRBV28	-	-	TRBJ1-6	CASSLGSLYNSPLHF	TGTGCCAGCAGTCTCGGGTCTCTCTATAATTCACCCCTCCACTTT
TRBV11-2	medium-sized	TRBD2	TRBJ2-1	CAILLGTGTSRNEQFF	TGTGCCATCCTCTTGGGAACCGGGACTAGCCGAAATGAGCAGTTCTTC
TRBV10-3	-	TRBD1	TRBJ2-5	CAIRGTGNRKETQYF	TGTGCCATCAGGGGGACAGGGAACAGAAAAGAGACCCAGTACTTC
TRBV6-5	-	TRBD1	TRBJ1-2	CASSSIRGQAGYTF	TGTGCCAGCAGTTCAATCAGGGGGCAGGCTGGCTACACCTTC
TRBV5-1	-	-	TRBJ2-3	CASTDGTARGRMDTQYF	TGCGCCAGCACCGACGGTACCGCGCGGGGTCGTATGGATACGCAGTATTTT
TRBV7-9	-	TRBD1	TRBJ2-7	CASSSGQVPYEQYF	TGTGCCAGCAGCTCGGGACAGGTCCCCTACGAGCAGTACTTC
TRBV29-1	few	-	TRBJ2-2	CSAGAPNTGELFF	TGCAGCGCTGGCGCTCCCAACACCGGGGAGCTGTTTTTT
TRBV7-9	-	-	TRBJ1-4	CASSLVGRDNEKLFF	TGTGCCAGCAGCTTAGTTGGTCGGGATAATGAAAAACTGTTTTTT
TRBV7-2	-	TRBD1	TRBJ2-7	CASIVDRGGEQYF	TGTGCCAGCATCGTAGACAGGGGGGGCGAGCAGTACTTC
TRBV6-1	few	TRBD2	TRBJ2-1	CASSGAGGGRDHNEQFF	TGTGCCAGCAGTGGCGCGGGGGGCGGGAGGGATCATAATGAGCAGTTCTTC